The sequence of this T cell receptor (beta chain) was determined in a study of blood T cell repertoires in COVID-19. Study as a whole: T cells, B-cell-depleted T cells, or PBMCs provided the cDNA or gDNA that served as material.

Sequenced by immunoSEQ multiplex PCR; TCRdb stores in-frame clones only, minus some. The repertoire holds under 100,000 clones, with more than 75% as singletons. CDR3 length: 16 residues. Germline CDR1 SGHAT, CDR2 FQDESV (reference sequence). Trimming stripped 2 bases from V and 3 bases from J, with 17 bases between. Sequencing was performed on peripheral blood. The receptor was isolated from a human donor in a cohort sampled during active COVID-19. V and J are TRBV11-1 and TRBJ2-7; D not certain. DNA for the CDR3: TGTGCCAGCAGCTTACCCTCCTCCACGGGTGGCTACGAGCAGTACTTC. Translating gives CASSLPSSTGGYEQYF.